These T cell receptor beta chains were read from a single sample in a study of CD8+ T cells in alopecia areata. Clones were sequenced by immunoSEQ multiplex PCR, and TCRdb holds only the in-frame ones, with some missing. The sample carries 25,000 or so clones, 40% to 65% recorded once. Specimen: NKG2D-high CD8+ T cells sorted from blood. Receptors were obtained from a human donor with alopecia areata. CDR3s include the opening cysteine and the closing phenylalanine or tryptophan. D genes are given only for firm matches. Clone size is shown for a subset of rows, as once, few, many or a class of expanded clone.

.,TRBV27,.,TRBJ2-7,TGTGCCAGCAGTTTATCGGGGCAGACCTACGAGCAGTACTTC,CASSLSGQTYEQYF
.,TRBV11-2,TRBD1,TRBJ2-1,TGTGCCAGCAGCTCAACCAGGGGGTGGTACAATGAGCAGTTCTTC,CASSSTRGWYNEQFF
.,TRBV27,.,TRBJ1-4,TGTGCCAGCAGTTTATCTGCAGGGAAACTGTTTTTT,CASSLSAGKLFF
many,TRBV4-1,.,TRBJ2-3,TGCGCCAGCAGCCAAGGCGTAGGCAGGGTTGCAGATACGCAGTATTTT,CASSQGVGRVADTQYF
.,TRBV5-1,.,TRBJ2-5,TGCGCCACCAAATACCAGGGGGAGACCCAGTACTTC,CATKYQGETQYF
.,TRBV5-1,.,TRBJ2-3,TGCGCCAGCAGCTCACCGGGACGGGGAATGTATACGCAGTATTTT,CASSSPGRGMYTQYF
.,TRBV5-6,TRBD2,TRBJ2-5,TGTGCCAGCAGCTGGGGGGTAGCGGGAGAAGGCCAAGAGACCCAGTACTTC,CASSWGVAGEGQETQYF
.,TRBV6-5,.,TRBJ2-4,TGTGCCAGCACCTCGCCGCTAGCCAAAAACATTCAGTACTTC,CASTSPLAKNIQYF
.,TRBV7-6,.,TRBJ2-7,TGTGCCAGCAGCTTGACGGGTTACGAGCAGTACTTC,CASSLTGYEQYF
few,TRBV28,.,TRBJ2-5,TGTGCCAGCAGTCATCGGACACTTCAAGAGACCCAGTACTTC,CASSHRTLQETQYF
.,TRBV5-1,.,TRBJ1-1,TGCGCCAGCAGGCCGGGACCGAAGAACACTGAAGCTTTCTTT,CASRPGPKNTEAFF
.,TRBV7-7,.,TRBJ1-1,TGTGCTAGCAGCTCAGATGGGGGTGGTCCAAACACTGAAGCTTTCTTT,CASSSDGGGPNTEAFF
few,TRBV27,TRBD2,TRBJ2-2,TGTGCCAGCAGTTCCCCCGGGACTAGCTATCCCGGGGAGCTGTTTTTT,CASSSPGTSYPGELFF
.,TRBV13,.,TRBJ2-1,TGTGCCAGCAGTAAGAGTGAGCAGTTCTTC,CASSKSEQFF
few,TRBV2,.,TRBJ2-1,TGTGCCAATAAGGACGGGTTCGGCTCCTACAATGAGCAGTTCTTC,CANKDGFGSYNEQFF
.,TRBV19,.,TRBJ1-5,TGTGCCAGTAGTTATAACGACTTTTATAGCAATCAGCCCCAGCATTTT,CASSYNDFYSNQPQHF
few,TRBV13,.,TRBJ1-1,TGTGCCAGCAGCCCTTTGGGGGAGCGAAACACTGAAGCTTTCTTT,CASSPLGERNTEAFF
.,TRBV2,TRBD1,TRBJ2-4,TGTGCCAGCAAACGGGACAGTATAGCCAAAAACATTCAGTACTTC,CASKRDSIAKNIQYF
.,TRBV7-8,.,TRBJ2-7,TGTGCCAGCAGACCAATAAGTACTAGTCTCGAGCAGTACTTC,CASRPISTSLEQYF
few,TRBV4-1,TRBD1,TRBJ2-3,TGCGCCAGCAGCCAAAAGGACAGGGCATTTGGCACAGATACGCAGTATTTT,CASSQKDRAFGTDTQYF
few,TRBV28,.,TRBJ1-4,TGTGCCAGCAGTCTTCCTTGGACCGGATTTAATGAAAAACTGTTTTTT,CASSLPWTGFNEKLFF
.,TRBV10-3,.,TRBJ1-5,TGTGCCATCATACCCCAGCCCCAGCATTTT,CAIIPQPQHF
.,TRBV6-1,.,TRBJ2-3,TGTGCCAGCAGTGATGCCGGTCCAGATACGCAGTATTTT,CASSDAGPDTQYF
.,TRBV13,.,TRBJ2-3,TGTGCCAGCAGCTTACGTCAGCGCCTGGGAGATACGCAGTATTTT,CASSLRQRLGDTQYF
few,TRBV5-1,.,TRBJ2-7,TGCGCCAGCAGCTTGCGGACAGCCTCCTACGAGCAGTACTTC,CASSLRTASYEQYF
few,TRBV7-9,.,TRBJ2-2,TGTGCCAGCAGCCACATAGGGTACACCGGGGAGCTGTTTTTT,CASSHIGYTGELFF
.,TRBV5-4,.,TRBJ2-1,TGTGCCAGCAGCTTGCTTCCCAATGAGCAGTTCTTC,CASSLLPNEQFF
.,TRBV5-6,.,TRBJ2-7,TGTGCCAGCAGCATACGCTTCGGCGAGCAGTACTTC,CASSIRFGEQYF
.,TRBV11-2,.,TRBJ1-2,TGTGCCAGCAGCTTAGCCACGGGGTACTATGGCTACACCTTC,CASSLATGYYGYTF
.,TRBV2,.,TRBJ2-7,TGTGCCAGCATGGGCACGTCGGGTGAACGGTCCTACGAGCAGTACTTC,CASMGTSGERSYEQYF
.,TRBV11-2,.,TRBJ2-7,TGTGCCAGCAGCTTCAGAATTGGCTACGAGCAGTACTTC,CASSFRIGYEQYF
.,TRBV4-1,.,TRBJ1-2,TGCGCCAGCAGCCAAGAAGAACGGAACTATGGCTACACCTTC,CASSQEERNYGYTF
.,TRBV10-3,.,TRBJ2-5,TGTGCCAGCAGTGAAGCGCCAGTTGAGGGAGAGACCCAGTACTTC,CASSEAPVEGETQYF
.,TRBV4-1,.,TRBJ2-3,TGCGCCAGCAGCCAAGTTATAGAGGGTTCGCAGTATTTT,CASSQVIEGSQYF
.,TRBV9,.,TRBJ2-1,TGTGCCAGCAGCGTAGACGGGGCTCTCGGCTACAATGAGCAGTTCTTC,CASSVDGALGYNEQFF
few,TRBV9,TRBD2,TRBJ2-3,TGTGCCAGCAGCGTAGGCGGGAGTTACACAGATACGCAGTATTTT,CASSVGGSYTDTQYF
.,TRBV15,.,TRBJ2-1,TGTGCCACCAGCAGACCCAGAACCGGGACTTGGGGCTACAATGAGCAGTTCTTC,CATSRPRTGTWGYNEQFF
.,TRBV7-9,TRBD1,TRBJ2-7,TGTGCCAGCAGCCTGACAGGGCTGTCGCACGAGCAGTACTTC,CASSLTGLSHEQYF
few,TRBV7-9,.,TRBJ1-1,TGTGCCAGCAGCTTAGGGCCCGAGGGGGCTGAAGCTTTCTTT,CASSLGPEGAEAFF
few,TRBV5-1,.,TRBJ2-7,TGCGCCAGCAGCGTTTCGAGCTCCTACGAGCAGTACTTC,CASSVSSSYEQYF
.,TRBV12-5,.,TRBJ1-2,TGTGCTAGTGGTTTGGCACTTCATGGGTACACCTTC,CASGLALHGYTF